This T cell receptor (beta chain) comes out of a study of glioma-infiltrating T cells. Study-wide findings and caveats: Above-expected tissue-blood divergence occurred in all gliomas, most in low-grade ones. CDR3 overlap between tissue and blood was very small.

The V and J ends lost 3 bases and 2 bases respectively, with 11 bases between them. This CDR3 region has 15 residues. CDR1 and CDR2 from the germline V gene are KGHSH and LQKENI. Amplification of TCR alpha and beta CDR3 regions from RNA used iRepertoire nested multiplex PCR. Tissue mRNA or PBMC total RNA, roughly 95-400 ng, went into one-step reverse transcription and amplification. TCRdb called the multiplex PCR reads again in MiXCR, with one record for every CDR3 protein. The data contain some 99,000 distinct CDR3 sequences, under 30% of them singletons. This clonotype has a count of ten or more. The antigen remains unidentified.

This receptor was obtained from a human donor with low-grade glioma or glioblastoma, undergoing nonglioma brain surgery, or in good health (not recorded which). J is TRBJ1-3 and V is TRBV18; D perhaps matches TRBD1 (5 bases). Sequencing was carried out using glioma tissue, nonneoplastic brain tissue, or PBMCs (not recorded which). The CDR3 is CASSPIQGAGNTIYF. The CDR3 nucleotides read TGTGCCAGCTCACCGATTCAGGGAGCTGGAAACACCATATATTTT.